Listed below are T cell receptor beta chains from one sample, sequenced in a study of T cells in localized non-small cell lung cancer. Method: immunoSEQ multiplex PCR; TCRdb's copy keeps in-frame clones and lacks some. The data hold around 10,000 clones, with less than 30% observed a single time. Sample: lung tumor tissue, taken before any cancer treatment. These receptors were obtained from a man aged 40-75 years with stage I lung adenocarcinoma. Both conserved end residues are part of each CDR3. Fields, in order: D gene, clone size, V gene, J gene, CDR3 protein, CDR3 DNA. A D gene is named only where the DNA matches it firmly. The listing skips clone size in some rows; elsewhere it reads once, few, many or a size class.

D: .; size: few; V: TRBV6-8; J: TRBJ2-4; CDR3: CASSRSAPAFGTNIQYF; DNA: TGTGCCAGCAGCCGTTCGGCTCCTGCTTTCGGTACGAACATTCAGTACTTC
D: .; size: .; V: TRBV19; J: TRBJ2-3; CDR3: CASSIGRAATTDTQYF; DNA: TGTGCCAGTAGTATAGGTAGGGCCGCCACCACAGATACGCAGTATTTT
D: TRBD1; size: once; V: TRBV19; J: TRBJ1-1; CDR3: CASSPKGTGGPMNTEAFF; DNA: TGTGCCAGTAGTCCCAAAGGGACAGGGGGTCCAATGAACACTGAAGCTTTCTTT
D: .; size: .; V: TRBV9; J: TRBJ1-1; CDR3: CASSPLVVMNTEAFF; DNA: TGTGCCAGCAGCCCTCTGGTCGTTATGAACACTGAAGCTTTCTTT
D: .; size: .; V: TRBV10-3; J: TRBJ2-5; CDR3: CAISESNRETQYF; DNA: TGTGCCATCAGTGAGTCGAATCGGGAGACCCAGTACTTC
D: .; size: .; V: TRBV30; J: TRBJ2-3; CDR3: CAWSVQITDTQYF; DNA: TGTGCCTGGAGTGTACAGATCACAGATACGCAGTATTTT
D: .; size: .; V: TRBV25-1; J: TRBJ2-7; CDR3: CASSGPVGGITSYEQYF; DNA: TGTGCCAGCAGTGGCCCCGTCGGAGGAATCACCTCCTACGAGCAGTACTTC
D: .; size: few; V: TRBV2; J: TRBJ1-2; CDR3: CASSVGGGGYGYTF; DNA: TGTGCCAGCAGCGTAGGGGGAGGGGGCTATGGCTACACCTTC
D: .; size: few; V: TRBV6-8; J: TRBJ2-3; CDR3: CAISDSGAYRTDTQYF; DNA: TGTGCCATCAGTGACTCGGGGGCCTATCGCACAGATACGCAGTATTTT
D: .; size: .; V: TRBV6-8; J: TRBJ1-5; CDR3: CASSDTGRGNQPQHF; DNA: TGTGCCAGCAGTGATACGGGGAGGGGCAATCAGCCCCAGCATTTT
D: .; size: few; V: TRBV19; J: TRBJ1-3; CDR3: CASSQGASGNTIYF; DNA: TGTGCCAGTAGTCAAGGTGCCTCTGGAAACACCATATATTTT
D: .; size: few; V: TRBV6-8; J: TRBJ1-1; CDR3: CASSYGVYPSQKNTEAFF; DNA: TGTGCCAGCAGTTACGGGGTTTACCCTTCACAGAAAAACACTGAAGCTTTCTTT
D: .; size: few; V: TRBV6-8; J: TRBJ1-2; CDR3: CATSGRRDYGYTF; DNA: TGTGCCACCTCAGGGAGACGGGACTATGGCTACACCTTC
D: TRBD2; size: .; V: TRBV30; J: TRBJ2-1; CDR3: CASARGGTYNEQFF; DNA: TGTGCCTCGGCACGGGGGGGCACCTACAATGAGCAGTTCTTC
D: TRBD1; size: few; V: TRBV30; J: TRBJ1-6; CDR3: CAWRWTGNNSPLHF; DNA: TGTGCCTGGAGATGGACAGGGAATAATTCACCCCTCCACTTT
D: TRBD1; size: .; V: TRBV7-8; J: TRBJ2-1; CDR3: CASSSGQGNEQFF; DNA: TGTGCCAGCAGCTCGGGACAGGGCAATGAGCAGTTCTTC
D: TRBD1; size: few; V: TRBV11-3; J: TRBJ1-2; CDR3: CASRDTGTAANYGYTF; DNA: TGTGCCAGCAGGGACACCGGGACAGCAGCTAACTATGGCTACACCTTC
D: TRBD2; size: many; V: TRBV11-3; J: TRBJ2-3; CDR3: CASSLVAGGSTDTQYF; DNA: TGTGCCAGCAGCTTGGTTGCGGGGGGGAGCACAGATACGCAGTATTTT
D: .; size: .; V: TRBV5-1; J: TRBJ2-7; CDR3: CASSLFTGRRNYEQYF; DNA: TGCGCCAGCAGCTTGTTCACAGGACGACGAAACTACGAGCAGTACTTC
D: .; size: few; V: TRBV23-1; J: TRBJ1-1; CDR3: CASRGEMNTEAFF; DNA: TGCGCCAGCAGGGGAGAAATGAACACTGAAGCTTTCTTT
D: TRBD1; size: few; V: TRBV6-8; J: TRBJ1-4; CDR3: CASSRQGSEKLFF; DNA: TGTGCCAGCAGTCGACAGGGTAGTGAAAAACTGTTTTTT
D: .; size: few; V: TRBV12-2; J: TRBJ1-4; CDR3: CASKGGTGRYNEKLFF; DNA: TGTGCCTCCAAGGGGGGGACAGGGCGGTATAATGAAAAACTGTTTTTT
D: TRBD1; size: .; V: TRBV11-3; J: TRBJ1-2; CDR3: CASRSLLGRGRETSVGGYTF; DNA: TGTGCCAGCAGGTCCCTATTGGGCAGGGGGCGAGAAACCTCCGTGGGTGGCTACACCTTC
D: .; size: few; V: TRBV19; J: TRBJ1-6; CDR3: CASSIDGGVGSPLHF; DNA: TGTGCCAGTAGTATAGATGGTGGGGTGGGATCACCCCTCCACTTT
D: .; size: .; V: TRBV23-1; J: TRBJ1-2; CDR3: CASSPRHQGGYTF; DNA: TGCGCCAGCAGCCCACGACATCAGGGTGGCTACACCTTC
D: .; size: .; V: TRBV5-1; J: TRBJ2-7; CDR3: CASSLEWGSYEQYF; DNA: TGCGCCAGCAGCTTGGAATGGGGCTCCTACGAGCAGTACTTC
D: .; size: many; V: TRBV7-2; J: TRBJ2-1; CDR3: CASSLVLGNEQFF; DNA: TGTGCCAGCAGCTTAGTTTTGGGGAATGAGCAGTTCTTC
D: TRBD1; size: few; V: TRBV6-8; J: TRBJ2-7; CDR3: CASSRTGSNYEQYF; DNA: TGTGCCAGCAGTAGGACAGGTAGCAATTACGAGCAGTACTTC